This paragraph covers one T cell receptor beta chain sequence. This record comes from a study of blood T cell repertoires in COVID-19. Study at large: Material from acute and convalescent COVID-19 was sourced from the United States, Italy and Spain. T cells, B-cell-depleted T cells, or PBMCs supplied cDNA or gDNA.

Germline CDR1 reads MNHEY; CDR2 reads SMNVEV (reference sequence). The CDR3 covers 15 residues. The V gene lost 2 bases and the J gene lost 11 bases, with 16 bases spanning the gap. Authors' analysis steps: Reference gene primer amplification gave nucleated cell count estimates. Assay used: immunoSEQ multiplex PCR; TCRdb lists only in-frame clones, some missing. The DNA gave D and trimming, while V, J and clone size come from that table. The sample lists approximately 270,000 clones, around 83% seen once, with roughly 10% in the top ten. V gene TRBV27 combines with J gene TRBJ1-6, with a tentative D call TRBD1 (5 bases). Sequencing was performed on peripheral blood. The receptor was isolated from a man older than 75 with acute or convalescent COVID-19. In DNA, the CDR3 is TGTGCCAGCAGTTTACTAGGCCAGGGAGGGGCACCCCTCCACTTT. Protein product: CASSLLGQGGAPLHF.